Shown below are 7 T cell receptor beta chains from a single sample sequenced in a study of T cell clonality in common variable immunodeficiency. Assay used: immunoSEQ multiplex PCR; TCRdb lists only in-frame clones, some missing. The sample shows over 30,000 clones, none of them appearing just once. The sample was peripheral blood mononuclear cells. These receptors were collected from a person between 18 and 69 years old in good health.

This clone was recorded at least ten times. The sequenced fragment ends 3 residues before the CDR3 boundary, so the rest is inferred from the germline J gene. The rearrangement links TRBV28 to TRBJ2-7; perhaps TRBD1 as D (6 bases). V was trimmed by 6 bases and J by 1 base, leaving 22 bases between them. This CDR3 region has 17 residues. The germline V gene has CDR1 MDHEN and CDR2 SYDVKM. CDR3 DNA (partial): TGTGCCAGCAGACCTCCTCGCAGGGGATCCTATTCCTACGAG. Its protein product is CASRPPRRGSYSYE. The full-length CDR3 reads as CASRPPRRGSYSYEQYF.

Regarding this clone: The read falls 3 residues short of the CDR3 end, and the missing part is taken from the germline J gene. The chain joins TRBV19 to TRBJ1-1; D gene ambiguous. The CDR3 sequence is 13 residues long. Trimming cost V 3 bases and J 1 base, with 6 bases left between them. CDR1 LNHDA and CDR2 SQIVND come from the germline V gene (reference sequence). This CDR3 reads CASSMGPNTEAFF. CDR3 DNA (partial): TGTGCCAGTAGTATGGGCCCGAACACTGAA. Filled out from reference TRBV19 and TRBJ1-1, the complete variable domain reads DGGITQSPKYLFRKEGQNVTLSCEQNLNHDAMYWYRQDPGQGLRLIYYSQIVNDFQKGDIAEGYSVSREKKESFPLTVTSAQKNPTAFYLCASSMGPNTEAFFGQGTRLTVV.

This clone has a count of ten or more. The CDR3 reads CASSGTGDYGYTF. CDR3 DNA, as far as it was read: TGTGCCAGCAGTGGGACAGGGGATTATGGC. The J gene is TRBJ1-2, the V gene TRBV2; 9 positions match TRBD1. Read data end 3 residues before the CDR3 end; the end is taken from the germline J gene. The trim removed 4 bases at V and 5 bases at J, leaving 2 bases unmatched. The CDR3 totals 13 residues. From germline, CDR1 is SNHLY and CDR2 FYNNEI.

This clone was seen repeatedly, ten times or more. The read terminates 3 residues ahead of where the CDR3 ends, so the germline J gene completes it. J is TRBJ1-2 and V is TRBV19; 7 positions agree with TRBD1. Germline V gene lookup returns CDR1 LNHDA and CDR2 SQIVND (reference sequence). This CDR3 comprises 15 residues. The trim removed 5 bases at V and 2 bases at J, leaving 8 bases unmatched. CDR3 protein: CASSAPGQKNYGYTF. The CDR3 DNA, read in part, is TGTGCCAGTAGTGCCCCGGGACAGAAAAACTATGGC.

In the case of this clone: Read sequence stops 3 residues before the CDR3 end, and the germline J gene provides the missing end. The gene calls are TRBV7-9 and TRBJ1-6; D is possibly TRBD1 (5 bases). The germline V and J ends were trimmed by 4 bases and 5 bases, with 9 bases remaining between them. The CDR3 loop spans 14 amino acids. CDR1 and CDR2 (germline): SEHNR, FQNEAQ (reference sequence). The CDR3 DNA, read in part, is TGTGCCAGCAGCTACGACAGTAATAATTCACCC. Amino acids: CASSYDSNNSP. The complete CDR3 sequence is CASSYDSNNSPLHF.

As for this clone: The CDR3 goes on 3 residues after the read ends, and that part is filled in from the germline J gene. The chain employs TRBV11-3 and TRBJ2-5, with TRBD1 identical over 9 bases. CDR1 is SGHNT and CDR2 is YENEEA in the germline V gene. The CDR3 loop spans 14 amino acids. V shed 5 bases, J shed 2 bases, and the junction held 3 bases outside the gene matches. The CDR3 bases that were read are TGTGCCAGCAGCCCGACAGGGGGACAAGAGACC. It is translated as CASSPTGGQET. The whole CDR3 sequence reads CASSPTGGQETQYF.

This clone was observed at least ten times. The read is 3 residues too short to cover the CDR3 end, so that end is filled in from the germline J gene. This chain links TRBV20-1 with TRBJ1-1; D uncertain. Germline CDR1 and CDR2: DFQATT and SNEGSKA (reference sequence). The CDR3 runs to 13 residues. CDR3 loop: CSARPLGLQVAFF. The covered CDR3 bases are TGCAGTGCTAGACCTCTTGGGCTCCAGGTA.